Listed below are T cell receptor beta chains from one sample, sequenced in a study of shared clonotypes between healthy human individuals. Libraries were prepared by immunoSEQ multiplex PCR; TCRdb keeps only in-frame clonotypes and omits some of them. The sample comprises 2 million to 2.5 million clones, roughly 90% of which are singletons, and more than 0.35% rests with the top ten. The source material was naive CD4+ T cells from PBMCs. These receptors were collected from a man aged 18 to 29 in good health. Some clones in this sample may be carry-over from other donors' samples. CDR3s include the opening cysteine and the closing phenylalanine or tryptophan. Fields, in order: V gene, J gene, clone size, D gene, CDR3 protein, CDR3 DNA. D genes are given only for firm matches. The size field is filled for only some rows; it gives once, few, many or a size class.

v_call: TRBV28; j_call: TRBJ1-3; clone_size: once; d_call: -; cdr3_aa: CASSLGGLGNTIYF; cdr3_nt: TGTGCCAGCAGTTTAGGGGGCCTTGGAAACACCATATATTTT
v_call: TRBV28; j_call: TRBJ2-5; clone_size: -; d_call: -; cdr3_aa: CASSLSAGPQETQYF; cdr3_nt: TGTGCCAGCAGTTTATCGGCGGGACCCCAAGAGACCCAGTACTTC
v_call: TRBV2; j_call: TRBJ1-4; clone_size: -; d_call: -; cdr3_aa: CASSDLWAAGTNEKLFF; cdr3_nt: TGTGCCAGCAGTGATTTGTGGGCAGCCGGAACTAATGAAAAACTGTTTTTT
v_call: TRBV11-2; j_call: TRBJ2-7; clone_size: once; d_call: TRBD2; cdr3_aa: CASSLEETSGIWYEQYF; cdr3_nt: TGTGCCAGCAGCTTAGAGGAGACTAGCGGGATTTGGTACGAGCAGTACTTC
v_call: TRBV7-9; j_call: TRBJ1-6; clone_size: -; d_call: TRBD1; cdr3_aa: CASSLDRGNSPLHF; cdr3_nt: TGTGCCAGCAGCCTGGACAGGGGGAATTCACCCCTCCACTTT
v_call: TRBV18; j_call: TRBJ2-7; clone_size: -; d_call: -; cdr3_aa: CASSPPGARGYEQYF; cdr3_nt: TGTGCCAGCTCACCACCCGGGGCCAGGGGCTACGAGCAGTACTTC
v_call: TRBV5-1; j_call: TRBJ2-5; clone_size: -; d_call: -; cdr3_aa: CASSGKGALVQETQYF; cdr3_nt: TGCGCCAGCAGCGGGAAGGGAGCCCTTGTCCAAGAGACCCAGTACTTC
v_call: TRBV5-4; j_call: TRBJ2-7; clone_size: -; d_call: -; cdr3_aa: CASSSVYSSYEQYF; cdr3_nt: TGTGCCAGCAGTTCTGTCTACTCCTCCTACGAGCAGTACTTC
v_call: TRBV28; j_call: TRBJ2-7; clone_size: -; d_call: -; cdr3_aa: CASTPGRSYEQYF; cdr3_nt: TGTGCCAGCACTCCCGGTCGCTCCTACGAGCAGTACTTC
v_call: TRBV28; j_call: TRBJ1-5; clone_size: -; d_call: -; cdr3_aa: CASSLFQGSGQPQHF; cdr3_nt: TGTGCCAGCAGTTTATTTCAGGGTTCGGGGCAGCCCCAGCATTTT
v_call: TRBV2; j_call: TRBJ2-1; clone_size: once; d_call: -; cdr3_aa: CASRGTSEYNEQFF; cdr3_nt: TGTGCCAGCAGGGGGACTTCTGAATACAATGAGCAGTTCTTC
v_call: TRBV7-2; j_call: TRBJ1-4; clone_size: -; d_call: -; cdr3_aa: CASSLRSSGVREKLFF; cdr3_nt: TGTGCCAGCAGCTTACGAAGCTCAGGGGTGCGGGAAAAACTGTTTTTT
v_call: TRBV7-3; j_call: TRBJ2-3; clone_size: -; d_call: TRBD2; cdr3_aa: CASSSAGTSGRVSTDTQYF; cdr3_nt: TGTGCCAGCAGCTCCGCCGGGACTAGCGGGAGGGTTAGCACAGATACGCAGTATTTT
v_call: TRBV5-4; j_call: TRBJ1-2; clone_size: -; d_call: -; cdr3_aa: CASSPGVENYGYTF; cdr3_nt: TGTGCCAGCAGCCCGGGGGTCGAGAACTATGGCTACACCTTC
v_call: TRBV25-1; j_call: TRBJ2-1; clone_size: -; d_call: TRBD1; cdr3_aa: CASSATGFREQFF; cdr3_nt: TGTGCCAGCAGTGCGACAGGGTTTCGGGAGCAGTTCTTC
v_call: TRBV19; j_call: TRBJ1-5; clone_size: -; d_call: -; cdr3_aa: CASSTQGNSNQPQHF; cdr3_nt: TGTGCCAGTAGTACTCAGGGTAATAGCAATCAGCCCCAGCATTTT
v_call: TRBV7-2; j_call: TRBJ2-4; clone_size: once; d_call: -; cdr3_aa: CASSLARLGSTKNIQYF; cdr3_nt: TGTGCCAGCAGCTTAGCGCGCCTAGGAAGTACCAAAAACATTCAGTACTTC
v_call: TRBV19; j_call: TRBJ2-7; clone_size: -; d_call: TRBD2; cdr3_aa: CASSMTPGGGHYEQYF; cdr3_nt: TGTGCCAGTAGTATGACCCCCGGGGGGGGACACTACGAGCAGTACTTC
v_call: TRBV6-1; j_call: TRBJ1-1; clone_size: -; d_call: TRBD1; cdr3_aa: CASTQGDRNTEAFF; cdr3_nt: TGTGCCAGCACCCAAGGGGACAGAAACACTGAAGCTTTCTTT
v_call: TRBV6-5; j_call: TRBJ2-7; clone_size: -; d_call: TRBD1; cdr3_aa: CASRQGTGEQYF; cdr3_nt: TGTGCCAGCAGACAGGGGACGGGCGAGCAGTACTTC
v_call: TRBV11-1; j_call: TRBJ2-3; clone_size: -; d_call: -; cdr3_aa: CASSLAITDTQYF; cdr3_nt: TGTGCCAGCAGCTTAGCGATCACAGATACGCAGTATTTT
v_call: TRBV20-1; j_call: TRBJ2-7; clone_size: -; d_call: -; cdr3_aa: CSARPRNEQYF; cdr3_nt: TGCAGTGCTAGGCCTAGAAACGAGCAGTACTTC
v_call: TRBV9; j_call: TRBJ2-7; clone_size: -; d_call: -; cdr3_aa: CASSVGPPGYEQYF; cdr3_nt: TGTGCCAGCAGCGTGGGACCCCCAGGCTACGAGCAGTACTTC
v_call: TRBV6-1; j_call: TRBJ2-1; clone_size: -; d_call: -; cdr3_aa: CASNQGDWGNEQFF; cdr3_nt: TGTGCCAGCAACCAAGGGGACTGGGGCAATGAGCAGTTCTTC
v_call: TRBV5-4; j_call: TRBJ2-7; clone_size: -; d_call: TRBD2; cdr3_aa: CASSSDGRDGVQYF; cdr3_nt: TGTGCCAGCAGCTCGGACGGGAGGGATGGGGTGCAGTACTTC
v_call: TRBV6-6; j_call: TRBJ1-3; clone_size: -; d_call: TRBD1; cdr3_aa: CASSGPGQTRNTIYF; cdr3_nt: TGTGCCAGCAGTGGACCGGGACAGACAAGAAACACCATATATTTT
v_call: TRBV27; j_call: TRBJ2-1; clone_size: -; d_call: TRBD2; cdr3_aa: CASSLGTSVNNEQFF; cdr3_nt: TGTGCCAGCAGTTTGGGGACTAGCGTTAATAATGAGCAGTTCTTC
v_call: TRBV30; j_call: TRBJ1-4; clone_size: -; d_call: -; cdr3_aa: CAWSVREGNEKLFF; cdr3_nt: TGTGCCTGGAGTGTGAGGGAAGGTAATGAAAAACTGTTTTTT
v_call: TRBV5-4; j_call: TRBJ1-1; clone_size: -; d_call: TRBD1; cdr3_aa: CASMLGGTGGMNTEAFF; cdr3_nt: TGTGCCAGCATGTTAGGAGGGACAGGGGGCATGAACACTGAAGCTTTCTTT
v_call: TRBV2; j_call: TRBJ2-1; clone_size: -; d_call: TRBD2; cdr3_aa: CASSAGGSSFF; cdr3_nt: TGTGCCAGCAGTGCGGGAGGTTCCTCGTTCTTC
v_call: TRBV7-8; j_call: TRBJ2-3; clone_size: once; d_call: -; cdr3_aa: CASSYSHSSTDTQYF; cdr3_nt: TGTGCCAGCAGCTATAGTCACTCTAGCACAGATACGCAGTATTTT
v_call: TRBV9; j_call: TRBJ2-1; clone_size: -; d_call: -; cdr3_aa: CASSVESGYNEQFF; cdr3_nt: TGTGCCAGCAGCGTAGAAAGCGGCTACAATGAGCAGTTCTTC
v_call: TRBV2; j_call: TRBJ1-1; clone_size: -; d_call: -; cdr3_aa: CASSEFGGRSTEAFF; cdr3_nt: TGTGCCAGCAGTGAATTTGGGGGTAGGAGCACTGAAGCTTTCTTT
v_call: TRBV19; j_call: TRBJ2-7; clone_size: -; d_call: TRBD1; cdr3_aa: CASSFLLGQGGEQYF; cdr3_nt: TGTGCCAGTAGTTTTCTACTCGGACAGGGTGGGGAGCAGTACTTC
v_call: TRBV5-1; j_call: TRBJ2-2; clone_size: -; d_call: -; cdr3_aa: CASSPGVGELFF; cdr3_nt: TGCGCCAGCAGCCCAGGGGTAGGGGAGCTGTTTTTT
v_call: TRBV6-1; j_call: TRBJ1-5; clone_size: -; d_call: -; cdr3_aa: CASSYRVQPQHF; cdr3_nt: TGTGCCAGCAGTTATCGGGTTCAGCCCCAGCATTTT
v_call: TRBV5-6; j_call: TRBJ1-2; clone_size: once; d_call: TRBD1; cdr3_aa: CASSFYNRGGYGYTF; cdr3_nt: TGTGCCAGCAGCTTCTATAACAGGGGAGGCTATGGCTACACCTTC
v_call: TRBV10-3; j_call: TRBJ1-5; clone_size: -; d_call: -; cdr3_aa: CVISEWRDEPQHF; cdr3_nt: TGTGTCATCAGTGAATGGAGGGATGAGCCCCAGCATTTT
v_call: TRBV28; j_call: TRBJ2-2; clone_size: -; d_call: -; cdr3_aa: CASIPRSPWGDTGELFF; cdr3_nt: TGTGCCAGCATCCCCCGGTCACCCTGGGGGGACACCGGGGAGCTGTTTTTT
v_call: TRBV7-2; j_call: TRBJ2-3; clone_size: -; d_call: TRBD2; cdr3_aa: CASSLISGNRALTDTQYF; cdr3_nt: TGTGCCAGCAGCTTAATTAGCGGGAACCGCGCTTTAACAGATACGCAGTATTTT
v_call: TRBV5-1; j_call: TRBJ2-3; clone_size: -; d_call: -; cdr3_aa: CASDLGGGTDTQYF; cdr3_nt: TGCGCAAGTGATTTGGGGGGAGGCACAGATACGCAGTATTTT
v_call: TRBV28; j_call: TRBJ2-3; clone_size: -; d_call: TRBD1; cdr3_aa: CASMVQGAGLDTQYF; cdr3_nt: TGTGCCAGCATGGTCCAGGGGGCCGGCTTAGATACGCAGTATTTT
v_call: TRBV27; j_call: TRBJ2-1; clone_size: -; d_call: TRBD1; cdr3_aa: CASSLPDRVFDEQFF; cdr3_nt: TGTGCCAGCAGTTTACCGGACAGGGTTTTTGATGAGCAGTTCTTC
v_call: TRBV6-1; j_call: TRBJ2-7; clone_size: -; d_call: -; cdr3_aa: CASSEASAYEQYF; cdr3_nt: TGTGCCAGCAGTGAAGCGAGTGCTTACGAGCAGTACTTC
v_call: TRBV10-3; j_call: TRBJ1-1; clone_size: -; d_call: -; cdr3_aa: CAISESTAPSGNTEAFF; cdr3_nt: TGTGCCATCAGTGAGTCGACTGCACCCTCGGGGAACACTGAAGCTTTCTTT
v_call: TRBV15; j_call: TRBJ1-2; clone_size: -; d_call: TRBD1; cdr3_aa: CATSRGDRVTGDTF; cdr3_nt: TGTGCCACCAGCAGGGGGGACAGGGTTACGGGGGACACCTTC
v_call: TRBV28; j_call: TRBJ2-6; clone_size: -; d_call: -; cdr3_aa: CASGGGGANVLTF; cdr3_nt: TGTGCCAGCGGGGGCGGTGGGGCCAACGTCCTGACTTTC
v_call: TRBV13; j_call: TRBJ2-7; clone_size: -; d_call: TRBD1; cdr3_aa: CASSLGGTGPTYEQYF; cdr3_nt: TGTGCCAGCAGCTTAGGAGGGACAGGGCCCACCTACGAGCAGTACTTC
v_call: TRBV4-1; j_call: TRBJ1-5; clone_size: -; d_call: -; cdr3_aa: CASSQPAGRLYNDQPQHF; cdr3_nt: TGCGCCAGCAGCCAACCGGCAGGGAGGTTGTATAATGATCAGCCCCAGCATTTT
v_call: TRBV5-4; j_call: TRBJ2-2; clone_size: -; d_call: -; cdr3_aa: CASSSPGTSQTGELFF; cdr3_nt: TGTGCCAGCAGCTCCCCCGGGACAAGTCAGACCGGGGAGCTGTTTTTT
v_call: TRBV7-3; j_call: TRBJ2-3; clone_size: -; d_call: TRBD1; cdr3_aa: CASGPGQGSTDTQYF; cdr3_nt: TGTGCCAGCGGACCCGGACAGGGGAGCACAGATACGCAGTATTTT
v_call: TRBV5-8; j_call: TRBJ2-6; clone_size: once; d_call: -; cdr3_aa: CASSLTGAPASGAGANVLTF; cdr3_nt: TGTGCCAGCAGCTTGACAGGGGCGCCAGCATCGGGGGCTGGGGCCAACGTCCTGACTTTC
v_call: TRBV2; j_call: TRBJ1-2; clone_size: -; d_call: -; cdr3_aa: CASSGPRHGYTF; cdr3_nt: TGTGCCAGCAGCGGGCCCCGCCACGGCTACACCTTC
v_call: TRBV5-1; j_call: TRBJ2-3; clone_size: -; d_call: TRBD2; cdr3_aa: CASSFLAGTDTQYF; cdr3_nt: TGCGCCAGCAGCTTCCTAGCGGGCACAGATACGCAGTATTTT
v_call: TRBV4-1; j_call: TRBJ2-5; clone_size: -; d_call: -; cdr3_aa: CASSLGQIQETQYF; cdr3_nt: TGCGCCAGCAGCCTCGGACAGATCCAAGAGACCCAGTACTTC